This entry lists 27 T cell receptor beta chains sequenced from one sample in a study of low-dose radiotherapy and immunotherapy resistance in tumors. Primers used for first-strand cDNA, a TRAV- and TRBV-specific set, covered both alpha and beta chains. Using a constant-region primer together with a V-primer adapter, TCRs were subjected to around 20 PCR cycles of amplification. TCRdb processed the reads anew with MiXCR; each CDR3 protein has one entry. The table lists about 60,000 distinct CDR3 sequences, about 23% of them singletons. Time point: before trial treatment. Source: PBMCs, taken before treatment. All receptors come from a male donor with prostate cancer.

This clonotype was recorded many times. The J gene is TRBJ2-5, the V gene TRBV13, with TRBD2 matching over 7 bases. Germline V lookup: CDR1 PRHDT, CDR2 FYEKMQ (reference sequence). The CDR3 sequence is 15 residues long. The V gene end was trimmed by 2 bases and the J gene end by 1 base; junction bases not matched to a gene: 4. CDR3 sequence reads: CASSLRPSGQETQYF. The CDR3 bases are TGTGCCAGCAGCTTAAGGCCTAGCGGCCAAGAGACCCAGTACTTC. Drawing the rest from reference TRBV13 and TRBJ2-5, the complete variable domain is AAGVIQSPRHLIKEKRETATLKCYPIPRHDTVYWYQQGPGQDPQFLISFYEKMQSDKGSIPDRFSAQQFSDYHSELNMSSLELGDSALYFCASSLRPSGQETQYFGPGTRLLVL.

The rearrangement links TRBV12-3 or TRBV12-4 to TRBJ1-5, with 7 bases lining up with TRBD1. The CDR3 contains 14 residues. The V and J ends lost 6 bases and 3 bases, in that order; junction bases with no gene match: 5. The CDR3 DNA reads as TGTGCCAGCAGACAGGGGCAGGTCAATCAGCCCCAGCATTTT. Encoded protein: CASRQGQVNQPQHF.

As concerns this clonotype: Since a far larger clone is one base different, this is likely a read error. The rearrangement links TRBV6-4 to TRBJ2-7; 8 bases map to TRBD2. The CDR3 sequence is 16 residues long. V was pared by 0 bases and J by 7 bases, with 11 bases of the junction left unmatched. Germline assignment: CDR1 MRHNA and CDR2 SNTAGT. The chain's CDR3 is CASSDSSLAGFDEQYF. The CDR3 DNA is TGTGCCAGCAGTGACTCGTCTTTAGCGGGGTTCGATGAGCAGTACTTC.

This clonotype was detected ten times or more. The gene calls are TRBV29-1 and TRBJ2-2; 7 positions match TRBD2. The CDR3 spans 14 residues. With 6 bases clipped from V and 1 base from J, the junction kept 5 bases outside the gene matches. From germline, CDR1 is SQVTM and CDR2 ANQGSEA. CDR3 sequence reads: CSVGGLMNTGELFF. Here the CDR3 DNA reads TGCAGCGTGGGGGGACTAATGAACACCGGGGAGCTGTTTTTT.

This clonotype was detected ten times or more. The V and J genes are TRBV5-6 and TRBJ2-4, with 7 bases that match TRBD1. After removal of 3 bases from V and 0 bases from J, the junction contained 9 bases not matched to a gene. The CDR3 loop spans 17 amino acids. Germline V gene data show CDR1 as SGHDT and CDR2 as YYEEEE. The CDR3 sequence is CASSWGTDLIAKNIQYF. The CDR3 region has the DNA TGTGCCAGCAGCTGGGGGACAGATCTTATAGCCAAAAACATTCAGTACTTC.

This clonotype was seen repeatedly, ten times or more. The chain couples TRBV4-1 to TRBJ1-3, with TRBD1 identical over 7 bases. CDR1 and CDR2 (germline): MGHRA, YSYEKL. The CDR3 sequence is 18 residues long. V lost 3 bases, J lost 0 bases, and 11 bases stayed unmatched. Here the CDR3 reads CASSHSITTGNSGNTIYF. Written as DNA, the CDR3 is TGCGCCAGCAGCCACTCTATTACGACAGGGAACTCTGGAAACACCATATATTTT.

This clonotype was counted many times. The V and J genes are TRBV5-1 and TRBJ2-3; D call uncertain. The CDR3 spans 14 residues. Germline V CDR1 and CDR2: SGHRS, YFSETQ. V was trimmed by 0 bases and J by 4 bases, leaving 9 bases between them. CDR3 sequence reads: CASSLVLASDTQYF. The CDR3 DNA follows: TGCGCCAGCAGCTTGGTACTCGCGTCAGATACGCAGTATTTT.

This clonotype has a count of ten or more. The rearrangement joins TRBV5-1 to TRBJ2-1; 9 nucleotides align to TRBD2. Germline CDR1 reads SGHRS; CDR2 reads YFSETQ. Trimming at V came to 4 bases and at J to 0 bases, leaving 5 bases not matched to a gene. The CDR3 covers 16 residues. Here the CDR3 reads CASSLSGSSSYNEQFF. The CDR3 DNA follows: TGCGCCAGCAGCCTTAGCGGGAGCAGCTCCTACAATGAGCAGTTCTTC.

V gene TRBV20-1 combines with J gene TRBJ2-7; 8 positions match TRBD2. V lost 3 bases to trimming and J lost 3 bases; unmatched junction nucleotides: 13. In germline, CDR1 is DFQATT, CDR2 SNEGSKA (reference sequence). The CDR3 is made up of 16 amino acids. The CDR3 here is CSASAGRLAGLYEQYF. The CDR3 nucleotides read TGCAGTGCTAGCGCGGGGCGGCTAGCGGGCCTCTACGAGCAGTACTTC.

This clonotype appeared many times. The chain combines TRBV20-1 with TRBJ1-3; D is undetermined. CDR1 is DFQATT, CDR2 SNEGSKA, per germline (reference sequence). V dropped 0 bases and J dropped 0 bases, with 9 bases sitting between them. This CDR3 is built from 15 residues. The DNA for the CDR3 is TGCAGTGCTAGAGATCTGGATAGCTCTGGAAACACCATATATTTT. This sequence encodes CSARDLDSSGNTIYF.

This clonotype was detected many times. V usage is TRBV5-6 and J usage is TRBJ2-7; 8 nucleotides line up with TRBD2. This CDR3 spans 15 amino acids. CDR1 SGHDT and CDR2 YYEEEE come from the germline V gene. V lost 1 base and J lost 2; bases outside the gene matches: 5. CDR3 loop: CASSLSGGGAYEQYF. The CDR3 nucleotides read TGTGCCAGCAGCTTGTCGGGGGGGGGGGCCTACGAGCAGTACTTC. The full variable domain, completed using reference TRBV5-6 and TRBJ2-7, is DAGVTQSPTHLIKTRGQQVTLRCSPKSGHDTVSWYQQALGQGPQFIFQYYEEEERQRGNFPDRFSGHQFPNYSSELNVNALLLGDSALYLCASSLSGGGAYEQYFGPGTRLTVT.

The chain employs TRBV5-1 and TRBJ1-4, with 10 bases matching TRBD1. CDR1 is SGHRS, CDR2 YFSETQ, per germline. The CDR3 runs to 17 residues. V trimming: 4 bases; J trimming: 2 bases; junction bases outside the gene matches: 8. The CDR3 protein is CASSEDRGSGTNEKLFF. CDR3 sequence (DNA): TGCGCCAGCAGCGAGGACAGGGGGAGTGGTACTAATGAAAAACTGTTTTTT.

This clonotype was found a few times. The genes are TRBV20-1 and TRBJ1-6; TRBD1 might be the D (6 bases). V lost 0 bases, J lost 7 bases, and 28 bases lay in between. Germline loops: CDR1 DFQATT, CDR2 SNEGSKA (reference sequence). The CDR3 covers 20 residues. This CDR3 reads CSARDFQGSTPGVRNSPLHF. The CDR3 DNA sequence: TGCAGTGCTAGAGACTTCCAGGGGAGTACCCCGGGGGTCAGAAATTCACCCCTCCACTTT.

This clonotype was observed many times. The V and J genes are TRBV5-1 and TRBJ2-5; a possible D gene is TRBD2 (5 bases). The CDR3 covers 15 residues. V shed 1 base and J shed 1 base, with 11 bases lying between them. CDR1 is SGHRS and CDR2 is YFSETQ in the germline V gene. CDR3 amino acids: CASSLRASSQETQYF. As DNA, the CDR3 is TGCGCCAGCAGCTTGAGGGCTAGCAGCCAAGAGACCCAGTACTTC.

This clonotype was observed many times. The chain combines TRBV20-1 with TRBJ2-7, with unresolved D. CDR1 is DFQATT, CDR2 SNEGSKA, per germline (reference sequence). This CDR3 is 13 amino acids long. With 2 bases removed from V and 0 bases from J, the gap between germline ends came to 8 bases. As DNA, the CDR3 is TGCAGTGCTAGAAGACGGAGCTCCTACGAGCAGTACTTC. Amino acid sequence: CSARRRSSYEQYF.

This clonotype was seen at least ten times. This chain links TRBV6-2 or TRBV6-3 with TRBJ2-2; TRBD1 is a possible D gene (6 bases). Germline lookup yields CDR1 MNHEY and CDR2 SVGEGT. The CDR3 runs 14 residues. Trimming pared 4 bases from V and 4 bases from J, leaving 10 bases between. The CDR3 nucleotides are TGTGCCAGCAGTTCCCTGACAGGCACCGGGGAGCTGTTTTTT. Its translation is CASSSLTGTGELFF.

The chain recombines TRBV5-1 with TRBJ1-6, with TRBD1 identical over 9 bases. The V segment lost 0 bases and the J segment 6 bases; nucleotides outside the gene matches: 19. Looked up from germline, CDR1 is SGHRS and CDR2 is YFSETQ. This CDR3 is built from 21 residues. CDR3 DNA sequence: TGCGCCAGCAGCTTGGACCCCGTCAAGGGACAGGGCTCTCACATTAATTCACCCCTCCACTTT. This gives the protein CASSLDPVKGQGSHINSPLHF.

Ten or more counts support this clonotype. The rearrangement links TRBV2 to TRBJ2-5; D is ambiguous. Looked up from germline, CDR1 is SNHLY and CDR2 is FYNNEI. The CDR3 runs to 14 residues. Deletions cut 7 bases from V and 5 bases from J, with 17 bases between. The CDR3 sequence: CASKRQPGWETQYF. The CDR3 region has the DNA TGTGCCAGCAAACGACAACCTGGATGGGAGACCCAGTACTTC.

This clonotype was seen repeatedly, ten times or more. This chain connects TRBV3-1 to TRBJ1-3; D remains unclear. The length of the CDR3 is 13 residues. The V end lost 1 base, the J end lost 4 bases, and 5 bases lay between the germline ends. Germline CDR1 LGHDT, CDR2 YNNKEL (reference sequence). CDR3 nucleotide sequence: TGTGCCAGCAGCCAAGGGAGGGGAAACACCATATATTTT. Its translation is CASSQGRGNTIYF.

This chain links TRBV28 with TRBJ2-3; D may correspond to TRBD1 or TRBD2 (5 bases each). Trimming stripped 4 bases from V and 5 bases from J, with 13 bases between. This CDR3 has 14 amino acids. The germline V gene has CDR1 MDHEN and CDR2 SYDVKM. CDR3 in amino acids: CASSSGATRDTQYF. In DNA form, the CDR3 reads TGTGCCAGCAGTTCCGGGGCGACCAGAGATACGCAGTATTTT.

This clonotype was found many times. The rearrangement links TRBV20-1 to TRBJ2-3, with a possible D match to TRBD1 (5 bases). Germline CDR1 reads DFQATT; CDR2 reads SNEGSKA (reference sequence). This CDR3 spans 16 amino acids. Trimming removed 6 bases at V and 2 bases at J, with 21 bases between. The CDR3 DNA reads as TGCAGTGCCCAAACAGGAGACCGACCATCCACAGATACGCAGTATTTT. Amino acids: CSAQTGDRPSTDTQYF.

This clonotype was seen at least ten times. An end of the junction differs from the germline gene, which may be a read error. The CDR3 here is CASSQARTTLDEKLFF. CDR3 in DNA: TGCGCCAGCAGCCAAGCTAGGACAACCCTCGATGAGAAACTGTTTTTT. The chain couples TRBV4-1 to TRBJ1-4, with a weak D call TRBD1 (5 bases). CDR3 length: 16 residues. Germline CDR1 reads MGHRA; CDR2 reads YSYEKL.

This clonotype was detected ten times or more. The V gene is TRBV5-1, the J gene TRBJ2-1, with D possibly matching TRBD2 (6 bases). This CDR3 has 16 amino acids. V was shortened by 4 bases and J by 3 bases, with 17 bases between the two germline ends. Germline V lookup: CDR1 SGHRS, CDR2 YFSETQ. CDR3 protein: CASSPSGGVDYNEQFF. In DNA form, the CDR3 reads TGCGCCAGCAGCCCATCCGGGGGAGTCGACTACAATGAGCAGTTCTTC.

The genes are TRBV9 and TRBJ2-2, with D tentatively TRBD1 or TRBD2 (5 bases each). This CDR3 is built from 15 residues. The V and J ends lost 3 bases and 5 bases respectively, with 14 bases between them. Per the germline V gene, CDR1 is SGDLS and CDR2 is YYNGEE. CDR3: CASSGWDGGTGELFF. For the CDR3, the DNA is TGTGCCAGCAGCGGATGGGACGGTGGGACCGGGGAGCTGTTTTTT.

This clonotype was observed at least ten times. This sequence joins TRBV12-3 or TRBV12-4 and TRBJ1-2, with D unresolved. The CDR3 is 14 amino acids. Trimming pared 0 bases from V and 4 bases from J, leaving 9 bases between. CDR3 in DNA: TGTGCCAGCAGTTTAGCCCCTGCGGGCTATGGCTACACCTTC. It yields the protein CASSLAPAGYGYTF.

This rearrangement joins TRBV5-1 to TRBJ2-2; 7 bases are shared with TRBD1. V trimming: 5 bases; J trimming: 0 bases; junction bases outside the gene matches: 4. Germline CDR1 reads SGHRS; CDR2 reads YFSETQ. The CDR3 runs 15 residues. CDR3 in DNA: TGCGCCAGCAGAGCCGGGACAGCGAACACCGGGGAGCTGTTTTTT. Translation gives CASRAGTANTGELFF.

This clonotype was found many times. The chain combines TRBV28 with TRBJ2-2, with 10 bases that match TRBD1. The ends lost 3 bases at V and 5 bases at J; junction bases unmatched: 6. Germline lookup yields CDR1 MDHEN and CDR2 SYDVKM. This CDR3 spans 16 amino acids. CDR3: CASSFHGQGGTGELFF. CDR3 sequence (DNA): TGTGCCAGCAGTTTCCACGGACAGGGGGGAACCGGGGAGCTGTTTTTT.